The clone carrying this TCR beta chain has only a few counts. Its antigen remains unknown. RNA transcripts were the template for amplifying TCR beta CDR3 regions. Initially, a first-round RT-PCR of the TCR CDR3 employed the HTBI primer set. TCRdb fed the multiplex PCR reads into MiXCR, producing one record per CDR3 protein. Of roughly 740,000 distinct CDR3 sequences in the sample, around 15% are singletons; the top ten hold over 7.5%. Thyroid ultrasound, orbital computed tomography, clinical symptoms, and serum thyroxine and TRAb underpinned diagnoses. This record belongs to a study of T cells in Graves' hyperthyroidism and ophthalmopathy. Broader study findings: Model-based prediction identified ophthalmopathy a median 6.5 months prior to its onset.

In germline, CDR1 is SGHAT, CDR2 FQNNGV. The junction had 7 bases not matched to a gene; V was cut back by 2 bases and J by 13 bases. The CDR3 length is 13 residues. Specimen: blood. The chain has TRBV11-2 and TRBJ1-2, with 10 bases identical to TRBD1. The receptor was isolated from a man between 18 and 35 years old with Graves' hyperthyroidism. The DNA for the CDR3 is TGTGCCAGCAGCTTAACGGGACAGGGGTCTATCACCTTC. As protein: CASSLTGQGSITF. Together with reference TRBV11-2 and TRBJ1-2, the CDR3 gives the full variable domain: EAGVAQSPRYKIIEKRQSVAFWCNPISGHATLYWYQQILGQGPKLLIQFQNNGVVDDSQLPKDRFSAERLKGVDSTLKIQPAKLEDSAVYLCASSLTGQGSITFGSGTRLTVV.